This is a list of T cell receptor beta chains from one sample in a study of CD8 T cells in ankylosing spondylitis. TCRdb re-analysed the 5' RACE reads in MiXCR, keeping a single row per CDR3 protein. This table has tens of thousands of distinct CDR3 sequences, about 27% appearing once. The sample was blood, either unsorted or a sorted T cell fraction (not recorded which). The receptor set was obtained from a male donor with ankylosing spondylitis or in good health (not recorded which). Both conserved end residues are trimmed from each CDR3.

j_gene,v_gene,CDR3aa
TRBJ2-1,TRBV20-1,SAIELGLPYNEQF
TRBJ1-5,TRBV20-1,SARIYGREHQPQH
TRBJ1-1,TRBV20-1,SLRSGASEAF
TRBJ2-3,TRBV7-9,ASSLSASGRATDTQY
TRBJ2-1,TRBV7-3,ASSWTGPPYNEQF
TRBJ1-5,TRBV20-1,SARDGPGGRSNQPQH
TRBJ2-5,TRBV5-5,ASSSRLGGKVETQY
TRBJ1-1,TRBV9,ASSPSWDSKMNTEAF
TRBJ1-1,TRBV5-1,ASSLATGSNTEAF
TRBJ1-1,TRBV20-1,SARNGTGMNTEAF
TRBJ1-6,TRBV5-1,ASSQTGSDSPLH
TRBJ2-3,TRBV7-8,ASSRNAGDTQY
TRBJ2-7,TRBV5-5,ASSTSTAAIYEQY
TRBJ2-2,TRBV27,ASRRIGELF
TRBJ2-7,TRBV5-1,ASSLWRGRYEQY